This passage covers 14 T cell receptor beta chains from one sample sequenced in a study of blood T cell repertoires in COVID-19. Measured with immunoSEQ multiplex PCR; TCRdb has only the in-frame clones, and not every one. This table holds more than 95,000 clones, 82% found once. The sample comprised peripheral blood. These receptors all stem from a man older than 75 with acute or convalescent COVID-19.

The table lists this clone with a count of one. The chain carries TRBV19 and TRBJ2-2, with 10 bases matching TRBD2. The CDR3 loop spans 15 amino acids. Trimming at V came to 8 bases and at J to 6 bases, leaving 9 bases not matched to a gene. From germline, CDR1 is LNHDA and CDR2 SQIVND (reference sequence). CDR3 amino acids: CASGPSGSFSGELFF. The CDR3 DNA sequence: TGTGCCAGTGGGCCTAGCGGGAGTTTCTCCGGGGAGCTGTTTTTT.

The V and J genes are TRBV19 and TRBJ2-3; TRBD1 matches 9 bases. This CDR3 region has 17 residues. V lost 5 bases to trimming and J lost 1 base; unmatched junction nucleotides: 10. Germline V gene data show CDR1 as LNHDA and CDR2 as SQIVND (reference sequence). CDR3 bases: TGTGCCAGTAGTTCCCTAGGTAGGGACAGGGGCACAGATACGCAGTATTTT. Translated: CASSSLGRDRGTDTQYF.

This clone was recorded a few times. This chain uses TRBV19 with TRBJ2-3, with D maybe TRBD2 (6 bases). Trimming stripped 1 base from V and 1 base from J, with 12 bases between. The germline CDR1 and CDR2 sequences are LNHDA and SQIVND (reference sequence). The length of the CDR3 is 16 residues. The CDR3 here is CASSIGLGTRTDTQYF. The DNA for the CDR3 is TGTGCCAGTAGTATAGGCCTCGGGACTCGCACAGATACGCAGTATTTT.

This clone has just one count. The J gene is TRBJ2-7, the V gene TRBV7-2, with 9 bases fitting TRBD1. CDR1 SGHTA and CDR2 FQGNSA come from the germline V gene. The V gene end was trimmed by 5 bases and the J gene end by 5 bases; junction bases not matched to a gene: 4. CDR3 size: 13 residues. CDR3 sequence reads: CASSRDRVNEQYF. The DNA for the CDR3 is TGTGCCAGCAGCCGGGACAGGGTCAACGAGCAGTACTTC.

In DNA, the CDR3 is TGTGCCAGTATCTCGGTCACTGAAGCTTTCTTT. Protein sequence: CASISVTEAFF. The J gene is TRBJ1-1, the V gene TRBV19; unclear D gene. The CDR3 runs 11 residues. In germline, CDR1 is LNHDA, CDR2 SQIVND (reference sequence). Trimming left V 7 bases short and J 4 bases short, with 7 bases between.

This rearrangement joins TRBV4-1 to TRBJ1-4; 7 nucleotides align to TRBD1. Trimming removed 3 bases from V and 3 bases from J; junction bases left unmatched: 19. There are 20 residues in the CDR3. The germline CDR1 and CDR2 sequences are MGHRA and YSYEKL. CDR3: CASSQDRQGDWLTANEKLFF. For the CDR3, the DNA is TGCGCCAGCAGCCAGGACCGACAGGGAGACTGGCTTACGGCTAATGAAAAACTGTTTTTT.

V is TRBV5-8 and J is TRBJ2-4, with 10 bases lining up with TRBD2. With V trimmed by 6 bases and J by 1 base, 7 bases remained unmatched. Germline lookup yields CDR1 SGHTS and CDR2 YDEGEE. The CDR3 has 16 residues. The CDR3 here is CASTGWGLAAKNIQYF. The CDR3 DNA reads as TGTGCCAGCACGGGGTGGGGACTAGCGGCCAAAAACATTCAGTACTTC.

This chain links TRBV2 with TRBJ2-3; 7 bases match TRBD1. Germline CDR1 and CDR2: SNHLY and FYNNEI. The CDR3 spans 15 residues. Unmatched junction bases numbered 5, after V lost 5 bases and J lost 0 bases. DNA for the CDR3: TGTGCCAGCAGTCGGGACAGAGCTAGCACAGATACGCAGTATTTT. Protein: CASSRDRASTDTQYF.

This rearrangement joins TRBV19 to TRBJ2-1, with 10 bases lining up with TRBD2. Germline V lookup: CDR1 LNHDA, CDR2 SQIVND (reference sequence). V trimming: 6 bases; J trimming: 3 bases; junction bases outside the gene matches: 2. This CDR3 comprises 14 residues. CDR3 nucleotide sequence: TGTGCCAGTAGCTTAGCGGGGGGCTACAATGAGCAGTTCTTC. It translates to CASSLAGGYNEQFF.

The CDR3: CASTDSNQPQHF. The CDR3, as DNA: TGTGCCAGTACAGATAGCAATCAGCCCCAGCATTTT. The chain is built from TRBV19 and TRBJ1-5; D is ambiguous. Trimming took off 7 bases at V and 0 bases at J, with 4 bases between the two ends. In germline, CDR1 is LNHDA, CDR2 SQIVND (reference sequence). The length of the CDR3 is 12 residues. Full variable domain (rest looked up from reference TRBV19 and TRBJ1-5): DGGITQSPKYLFRKEGQNVTLSCEQNLNHDAMYWYRQDPGQGLRLIYYSQIVNDFQKGDIAEGYSVSREKKESFPLTVTSAQKNPTAFYLCASTDSNQPQHFGDGTRLSIL.

This clone was found a few times. The sample has other DNA sequences that encode this CDR3 too. This chain joins TRBV5-1 and TRBJ2-7; 7 bases agree with TRBD1. CDR1 and CDR2 (germline): SGHRS, YFSETQ. The J segment lost 1 base and the V segment lost 4 bases, leaving 2 bases of the junction unmatched. The CDR3 has 13 amino acids. CDR3 nucleotides: TGCGCCAGCAGCCGGACAGGATCCTACGAGCAGTACTTC. Protein product: CASSRTGSYEQYF.

The rearrangement joins TRBV30 to TRBJ1-5; D is possibly TRBD1 (5 bases). The CDR3 loop spans 13 amino acids. Germline assignment: CDR1 GTSNPN and CDR2 SVGIG (reference sequence). Trimming left V 2 bases short and J 3 bases short, with 8 bases between. In nucleotides, the CDR3 is TGTGCCTGGAGTTACAGGTCCAATCAGCCCCAGCATTTT. This translates into CAWSYRSNQPQHF.

The table lists this clone with a few counts. The chain couples TRBV2 to TRBJ2-2, with 7 bases aligning to TRBD1. Trimming took 8 bases from V and 6 from J; bases not matched to a gene: 12. Germline V CDR1 and CDR2: SNHLY, FYNNEI. This CDR3 is built from 15 residues. CDR3 amino acids: CASVLRQGAPGELFF. The CDR3 DNA reads TGTGCCAGCGTTCTAAGACAGGGTGCGCCCGGGGAGCTGTTTTTT.

This chain connects TRBV6-2 or TRBV6-3 to TRBJ2-7; 8 positions match TRBD2. V gave up 2 bases and J gave up 6 bases; unmatched junction bases: 6. This CDR3 contains 14 residues. Germline values: CDR1 MNHEY, CDR2 SVGEGT. The CDR3 spells CASSYRGGQAEQYF. Here the CDR3 DNA reads TGTGCCAGCAGTTACCGGGGGGGCCAAGCCGAGCAGTACTTC.